The 5 T cell receptor beta chains listed next were all sequenced from one sample in a study of control samples from healthy donors and cancer patients. Here immunoSEQ multiplex PCR was the method, and the copy in TCRdb shows in-frame clones only, minus some. This sample carries 150,000 to 200,000 clones, 90% of them seen once, and the ten largest clones take roughly 1.5%. Material: blood. These TCRs come from a woman aged 50 to 60 in good health.

This chain connects TRBV6-5 to TRBJ1-1; 9 positions match TRBD1. The CDR3 contains 13 residues. V trimming: 6 bases; J trimming: 5 bases; junction bases outside the gene matches: 4. CDR1 and CDR2 (germline): MNHEY, SVGAGI. CDR3 in DNA: TGTGCCAGCAGACGACAGGGGGGGACTGAAGCTTTCTTT. This sequence encodes CASRRQGGTEAFF.

The V call is TRBV19, the J call TRBJ2-3; D could derive from TRBD1 or TRBD2 (6 bases each). This CDR3 region has 16 residues. Between the trimmed V and J ends, which lost 5 bases and 0 bases, there was a span of 15 bases. In germline, CDR1 is LNHDA, CDR2 SQIVND (reference sequence). CDR3 loop: CASSHGGRGSTDTQYF. CDR3 DNA sequence: TGTGCCAGTAGTCATGGGGGGCGCGGAAGCACAGATACGCAGTATTTT.

This chain connects TRBV6-2 or TRBV6-3 to TRBJ2-4; 10 bases are shared with TRBD2. This CDR3 contains 15 residues. V was pared by 2 bases and J by 11 bases, with 9 bases of the junction left unmatched. CDR1 MNHEY and CDR2 SVGEGT come from the germline V gene. CDR3 loop: CASSYRGAGGSLQYF. The CDR3 DNA reads TGTGCCAGCAGTTACCGGGGAGCGGGGGGGAGTCTTCAGTACTTC.

The chain carries TRBV11-2 and TRBJ1-4; the D gene is possibly TRBD1 (6 bases). This CDR3 has 17 residues. Trimming took off 3 bases at V and 4 bases at J, with 18 bases between the two ends. Germline CDR1 and CDR2: SGHAT and FQNNGV. The CDR3 here is CASSFVGRGAFNEKLFF. The DNA of the CDR3 is TGTGCCAGCAGCTTTGTGGGGAGGGGGGCCTTTAATGAAAAACTGTTTTTT.

The chain carries TRBV9 and TRBJ1-2; D is perhaps TRBD1 (5 bases). V shed 0 bases and J shed 7 bases, with 10 bases lying between them. The CDR3 covers 13 residues. From germline, CDR1 is SGDLS and CDR2 YYNGEE. This chain's CDR3 is CASSVATGGGYTF. In DNA form, the CDR3 reads TGTGCCAGCAGCGTAGCTACTGGGGGTGGCTACACCTTC.